One sample yielded the 31 T cell receptor beta chains listed below, sequenced in a study of T cell responses to AZD1222 COVID-19 vaccine. The repertoire was sequenced with immunoSEQ multiplex PCR; TCRdb's copy has only in-frame clones and lacks some. The sample shows tens of thousands of clones, 80% to 90% of them seen only once. The sample here was peripheral blood, taken 28 days after the second AZD1222 dose. All receptors derive from an adult who received the AZD1222 COVID-19 vaccine.

This chain connects TRBV2 to TRBJ1-2; the D gene is possibly TRBD1 (5 bases). This CDR3 has 12 amino acids. The ends were cut back, 7 bases at V and 7 bases at J, with 13 bases in the middle. CDR1 is SNHLY and CDR2 is FYNNEI in the germline V gene. The DNA for the CDR3 is TGTGCCAGCACCGGGACGGGAAGTGGCTACACCTTC. Translation gives CASTGTGSGYTF.

This chain joins TRBV11-3 and TRBJ1-4; 8 bases map to TRBD1. CDR3 size: 12 residues. Germline CDR1 and CDR2: SGHNT and YENEEA. V lost 11 bases, J lost 8 bases, and 7 bases stayed unmatched. CDR3 sequence: CAVGQGHEKLFF. CDR3 bases: TGTGCCGTTGGACAGGGACACGAAAAACTGTTTTTT.

This chain joins TRBV18 and TRBJ1-3; the D is unclear. The CDR3 loop spans 12 amino acids. Germline CDR1 and CDR2: KGHSH and LQKENI. V lost 5 bases and J lost 0, with 2 bases in between. CDR3 in DNA: TGTGCCAGCTCAGTCTCTGGAAACACCATATATTTT. The encoded protein is CASSVSGNTIYF. Drawing the rest from reference TRBV18 and TRBJ1-3, the complete variable domain is NAGVMQNPRHLVRRRGQEARLRCSPMKGHSHVYWYRQLPEEGLKFMVYLQKENIIDESGMPKERFSAEFPKEGPSILRIQQVVRGDSAAYFCASSVSGNTIYFGEGSWLTVV.

The chain couples TRBV24-1 to TRBJ2-1; D gene ambiguous. The CDR3 is made up of 12 amino acids. V lost 3 bases and J lost 7, with 6 bases in between. CDR1 and CDR2 (germline): KGHDR, SFDVKD. CDR3 in DNA: TGTGCCACCAGTGATCAAAAAAATGAGCAGTTCTTC. It translates to CATSDQKNEQFF.

The chain combines TRBV2 with TRBJ1-5; D not resolved. V was pared by 3 bases and J by 3 bases, with 9 bases between. Germline V lookup: CDR1 SNHLY, CDR2 FYNNEI. The CDR3 has 14 amino acids. This CDR3 reads CASSDQAVNQPQHF. CDR3 bases: TGTGCCAGCAGTGACCAGGCCGTCAATCAGCCCCAGCATTTT.

The chain links TRBV7-9 to TRBJ2-6; D may correspond to TRBD1 or TRBD2 (5 bases each). This CDR3 has 16 amino acids. The V gene's germline CDR1 is SEHNR and CDR2 FQNEAQ (reference sequence). V was trimmed by 1 base and J by 2 bases, leaving 9 bases between them. The CDR3 loop reads CASSLERGPGANVLTF. The CDR3 DNA follows: TGTGCCAGCAGCTTAGAGAGGGGCCCTGGGGCCAACGTCCTGACTTTC.

The chain links TRBV10-3 to TRBJ1-3; D unclear. This CDR3 comprises 15 residues. Germline V gene lookup returns CDR1 ENHRY and CDR2 SYGVKD. V lost 6 bases and J 0 bases, leaving 12 bases between the germline ends. The CDR3 DNA sequence: TGTGCCATCAGGAACGAGGGTAACTCTGGAAACACCATATATTTT. Its protein is CAIRNEGNSGNTIYF.

This rearrangement joins TRBV7-8 to TRBJ1-6, with TRBD1 as a possible D gene (5 bases). The germline CDR1 and CDR2 sequences are SGHVS and FQNEAQ. V was shortened by 8 bases and J by 10 bases, with 21 bases between the two germline ends. The CDR3 is 15 amino acids. Here the CDR3 DNA reads TGTGCCAGCTGCCGAGTCCTCCCCTGGGGGTCACCCCTCCACTTT. Its translation is CASCRVLPWGSPLHF.

The V and J genes are TRBV7-2 and TRBJ2-3, with D possibly called TRBD1 or TRBD2 (5 bases each). From germline, CDR1 is SGHTA and CDR2 FQGNSA. V lost 3 bases to trimming and J lost 1 base, with 14 bases between them. There are 16 residues in the CDR3. The CDR3 nucleotides read TGTGCCAGCAGCTTGGTTGGGACCGCCCGCACAGATACGCAGTATTTT. Amino acid sequence: CASSLVGTARTDTQYF.

The V gene is TRBV24-1, the J gene TRBJ1-5; 12 bases line up with TRBD1. The CDR3 is 18 amino acids. V shed 2 bases, J shed 5 bases, and the junction held 9 bases outside the gene matches. The germline gives CDR1 KGHDR, CDR2 SFDVKD. CDR3 nucleotides: TGTGCCACCAGTGATTGGAGAGGGACAGGGGGCGCGGATCAGCCCCAGCATTTT. Its protein product is CATSDWRGTGGADQPQHF.

This clone was detected only once. The genes are TRBV5-6 and TRBJ2-3; either TRBD1 or TRBD2 may supply D (6 bases each). Looked up from germline, CDR1 is SGHDT and CDR2 is YYEEEE. The CDR3 consists of 14 residues. Trimming removed 0 bases at V and 7 bases at J, with 12 bases between. The chain's CDR3 is CASSLGPGGNTQYF. CDR3 nucleotides: TGTGCCAGCAGCTTGGGGCCCGGGGGCAATACGCAGTATTTT.

The CDR3 DNA follows: TGTGCCAGCTCACCACCGTGGGACAGGGGGCGGGGTGAAGCTTTCTTT. Translation: CASSPPWDRGRGEAFF. J is TRBJ1-1 and V is TRBV18, with TRBD1 identical over 12 bases. The length of the CDR3 is 16 residues. Germline values: CDR1 KGHSH, CDR2 LQKENI. Trimming cost V 0 bases and J 7 bases; bases outside gene matches: 6.

The chain carries TRBV7-6 and TRBJ2-7, with 11 bases that match TRBD2. The CDR3 totals 17 residues. Germline trimming cut 3 bases from V and 6 bases from J; bases unmatched to any gene: 13. Germline V gene lookup returns CDR1 SGHVS and CDR2 FNYEAQ. The DNA of the CDR3 is TGTGCCAGCAGCTTGCCGCCAACTAGCGGGAGCATGCTCGAGCAGTACTTC. This codes for CASSLPPTSGSMLEQYF. The full variable domain, in which reference TRBV7-6 and TRBJ2-7 provide the parts outside the CDR3, is GAGVSQSPRYKVTKRGQDVALRCDPISGHVSLYWYRQALGQGPEFLTYFNYEAQQDKSGLPNDRFSAERPEGSISTLTIQRTEQRDSAMYRCASSLPPTSGSMLEQYFGPGTRLTVT.

This clone has just one count. The rearrangement joins TRBV27 to TRBJ2-3; D call uncertain. This CDR3 region has 13 residues. Trimming cost V 11 bases and J 1 base, with 13 bases left between them. CDR1 and CDR2 from the germline V gene are MNHEY and SMNVEV (reference sequence). The CDR3 protein is CASERSGTDTQYF. As DNA, the CDR3 is TGTGCCTCGGAACGTTCCGGCACAGATACGCAGTATTTT.

This sequence joins TRBV6-1 and TRBJ2-7, with 9 bases aligning to TRBD1. This CDR3 region has 14 residues. From germline, CDR1 is MNHNS and CDR2 SASEGT. V dropped 4 bases and J dropped 7; count of bases not matched to a gene: 8. CDR3 DNA: TGTGCCAGCAGTGCGGGGACAGGGAAGCTGGAGCAGTACTTC. It is translated as CASSAGTGKLEQYF.

This chain links TRBV12-5 with TRBJ2-1; D perhaps matches TRBD1 (7 bases). This CDR3 region has 14 residues. Germline CDR1 reads LGHNT; CDR2 reads FRNRAP. The V end was cut by 5 bases, the J end by 10 bases, with 18 bases between. CDR3: CASGQIRGVGEQFF. The CDR3 DNA reads TGTGCTAGTGGTCAGATCAGGGGGGTCGGGGAGCAGTTCTTC.

This chain links TRBV5-8 with TRBJ2-2, with 9 positions matching TRBD1. Germline CDR1 reads SGHTS; CDR2 reads YDEGEE. CDR3 length equals 15 residues. The J segment lost 9 bases and the V segment lost 2 bases, leaving 8 bases of the junction unmatched. The CDR3 loop reads CASSLTGTGRRELFF. CDR3 DNA: TGTGCCAGCAGCTTAACCGGGACAGGGAGAAGGGAGCTGTTTTTT.

The J gene is TRBJ1-3, the V gene TRBV7-6; D may be TRBD1 (5 bases). From germline, CDR1 is SGHVS and CDR2 FNYEAQ. The length of the CDR3 is 15 residues. V lost 7 bases and J lost 1, with 14 bases in between. As DNA, the CDR3 is TGTGCCAGCACGGTCCAGGGACTTTCTGGAAACACCATATATTTT. Residues: CASTVQGLSGNTIYF.

The chain recombines TRBV29-1 with TRBJ2-1; TRBD2 is a possible D gene (5 bases). Germline V gene lookup returns CDR1 SQVTM and CDR2 ANQGSEA. Trimming shortened V by 6 bases and J by 4 bases, and 13 bases separated the two germline ends. CDR3 length: 13 residues. CDR3: CSVSPPGYNEQFF. Here the CDR3 DNA reads TGCAGCGTCAGTCCGCCGGGGTACAATGAGCAGTTCTTC.

The chain joins TRBV6-4 to TRBJ2-2; 13 bases are shared with TRBD2. The CDR3 consists of 17 residues. Germline-derived CDR1 and CDR2 are MRHNA and SNTAGT. With V trimmed by 5 bases and J by 3 bases, 6 bases remained unmatched. In nucleotides, the CDR3 is TGTGCCAGCAGTCGACTAGCGGGGGGTTCGGACACCGGGGAGCTGTTTTTT. As protein: CASSRLAGGSDTGELFF.

The chain couples TRBV4-3 to TRBJ2-2; D gene uncertain. The V gene's germline CDR1 is LGHNA and CDR2 YSLEER. The CDR3 runs 14 residues. V lost 0 bases and J 6 bases, leaving 8 bases between the germline ends. The DNA of the CDR3 is TGCGCCAGCAGCCAAGATGGGAAACCCGGGGAGCTGTTTTTT. Protein sequence: CASSQDGKPGELFF.

This chain connects TRBV11-3 to TRBJ1-6; D is possibly TRBD1 (6 bases). CDR1 SGHNT and CDR2 YENEEA come from the germline V gene. Trimming cost V 4 bases and J 7 bases, with 11 bases left between them. This CDR3 is 14 amino acids long. CDR3 protein: CASSYGGRNSPLHF. The CDR3 bases are TGTGCCAGCAGCTACGGGGGGCGGAATTCACCCCTCCACTTT.

This chain uses TRBV5-1 with TRBJ1-6, with no clear D. V lost 4 bases and J lost 5, with 10 bases in between. The CDR3 loop spans 14 amino acids. Germline CDR1 and CDR2: SGHRS and YFSETQ. CDR3 sequence (DNA): TGCGCCAGCAGCCCGGACGCTGATAATTCACCCCTCCACTTT. Its protein product is CASSPDADNSPLHF.

The genes are TRBV6-2 or TRBV6-3 and TRBJ2-5; TRBD1 matches 9 bases. The CDR3 extends over 17 amino acids. V lost 2 bases and J lost 7; bases outside the gene matches: 14. Germline CDR1 reads MNHEY; CDR2 reads SVGEGT. CDR3 sequence reads: CASSYDRLGQGSRTQYF. The CDR3 region has the DNA TGTGCCAGCAGTTACGATAGGTTGGGACAGGGATCGCGGACCCAGTACTTC.

The rearrangement joins TRBV19 to TRBJ1-5, with 10 bases that match TRBD1. This CDR3 has 15 amino acids. The J segment lost 4 bases and the V segment lost 7 bases, leaving 7 bases of the junction unmatched. The germline V gene has CDR1 LNHDA and CDR2 SQIVND (reference sequence). The CDR3 region is CASIMGQGWNQPQHF. In DNA form, the CDR3 reads TGTGCCAGTATTATGGGACAGGGGTGGAATCAGCCCCAGCATTTT.

The V call is TRBV28, the J call TRBJ1-2; D unclear. This CDR3 contains 12 residues. Trimming took 7 bases from V and 1 from J, leaving 7 bases between them. CDR1 is MDHEN and CDR2 is SYDVKM in the germline V gene. The CDR3 loop reads CASKTGNYGYTF. The CDR3 DNA is TGTGCCAGCAAAACGGGTAACTATGGCTACACCTTC.

Written as DNA, the CDR3 is TGTGCCAGCAGCGGGGGGGGCGGGAGGGCTCCGCAGTATTTT. As protein: CASSGGGGRAPQYF. The chain uses TRBV9 and TRBJ2-3; 9 nucleotides match TRBD2. CDR3 length: 14 residues. Germline-derived CDR1 and CDR2 are SGDLS and YYNGEE. V shed 3 bases and J 10 bases; nucleotides not matched to a gene: 9. Complete variable domain (other parts from reference TRBV9 and TRBJ2-3): DSGVTQTPKHLITATGQRVTLRCSPRSGDLSVYWYQQSLDQGLQFLIQYYNGEERAKGNILERFSAQQFPDLHSELNLSSLELGDSALYFCASSGGGGRAPQYFGPGTRLTVL.

The chain carries TRBV5-4 and TRBJ1-6, with D possibly TRBD1 on 5 matching bases. V lost 6 bases and J lost 0, with 10 bases in between. Germline V lookup: CDR1 SGHNT, CDR2 YYREEE (reference sequence). The CDR3 contains 15 residues. The CDR3 loop reads CASKSGGSYNSPLHF. CDR3 DNA: TGTGCCAGCAAATCGGGGGGCTCCTATAATTCACCCCTCCACTTT.

The V call is TRBV7-2, the J call TRBJ1-4; D unresolved. Trimming removed 5 bases at V and 0 bases at J, with 7 bases between. Germline-derived CDR1 and CDR2 are SGHTA and FQGNSA. The CDR3 runs 14 residues. The CDR3 region is CASSRAATNEKLFF. CDR3 bases: TGTGCCAGCAGCCGGGCAGCAACTAATGAAAAACTGTTTTTT. Together with reference TRBV7-2 and TRBJ1-4, the CDR3 gives the full variable domain: GAGVSQSPSNKVTEKGKDVELRCDPISGHTALYWYRQSLGQGLEFLIYFQGNSAPDKSGLPSDRFSAERTGGSVSTLTIQRTQQEDSAVYLCASSRAATNEKLFFGSGTQLSVL.

The chain carries TRBV5-4 and TRBJ2-1, with D perhaps TRBD1 (6 bases). This CDR3 spans 16 amino acids. The germline CDR1 and CDR2 sequences are SGHNT and YYREEE (reference sequence). Trimming cost V 4 bases and J 0 bases, with 14 bases left between them. DNA of the CDR3: TGTGCCAGCAGCCGACGACAGGACCGCTCCTACAATGAGCAGTTCTTC. Translating it yields CASSRRQDRSYNEQFF.

V and J are TRBV2 and TRBJ1-3, with D uncertain. The ends were cut back, 8 bases at V and 2 bases at J, with 13 bases in the middle. Germline CDR1 is SNHLY and CDR2 is FYNNEI. The CDR3 has 14 amino acids. CDR3 amino acids: CASRYALTGNTIYF. For the CDR3, the DNA is TGTGCCAGCCGTTATGCGTTAACTGGAAACACCATATATTTT.